A single sample is the source of the 32 T cell receptor beta chains below, sequenced in a study of OX40 agonist ivuxolimab in advanced cancers. Library preparation was by the immunoSEQ multiplex PCR assay. TCRdb holds this immuneACCESS table with in-frame rearrangements only. Some clones are missing; in checked studies, unresolved V genes explain under half, and the rest has no known cause. The sample has about 89,000 clones on record, about 88% of them singletons. The top ten clones comprise about 0.28% of the sample. The sequences come from CD4+ or CD8+ T cells sorted from blood, collected in a trial of the OX40 agonist ivuxolimab. All receptors come from an adult with an advanced solid tumor such as melanoma, head and neck, liver or kidney cancer.

This clone was counted once. The CDR3 DNA is TGTGCCAGCAGTGATACGGGATCCCCTTACGAGCAGTACTTC. This encodes CASSDTGSPYEQYF. This sequence joins TRBV25-1 and TRBJ2-7; D is perhaps TRBD2 (5 bases). V was shortened by 3 bases and J by 4 bases, with 13 bases between the two germline ends. The germline CDR1 and CDR2 sequences are MGHDK and SYGVNS. This CDR3 is built from 14 residues.

The rearrangement links TRBV6-5 to TRBJ1-4; D is unclear. Per germline, CDR1 MNHEY and CDR2 SVGAGI. V shed 0 bases and J shed 10 bases, with 15 bases lying between them. The CDR3 is 15 amino acids. The CDR3 sequence is CASSYSKGFHGKLFF. CDR3 nucleotide sequence: TGTGCCAGCAGTTACTCGAAGGGATTCCATGGAAAACTGTTTTTT.

The chain links TRBV5-1 to TRBJ2-5; D is possibly TRBD2 (6 bases). Trimming removed 4 bases from V and 0 bases from J, with 13 bases in between. In germline, CDR1 is SGHRS, CDR2 YFSETQ. This CDR3 contains 15 residues. The CDR3 reads CASSPGEPYQETQYF. The CDR3 DNA reads as TGCGCCAGCAGCCCGGGGGAACCCTACCAAGAGACCCAGTACTTC.

CDR3 sequence: CASSPRGRGGEQFF. In DNA, the CDR3 is TGTGCCAGCAGCCCCAGAGGGCGAGGTGGTGAGCAGTTCTTC. The chain employs TRBV13 and TRBJ2-1, with a weak D call TRBD2 (5 bases). The V gene lost 5 bases and the J gene lost 9 bases, with 17 bases spanning the gap. The CDR3 loop spans 14 amino acids. Germline-derived CDR1 and CDR2 are PRHDT and FYEKMQ (reference sequence).

The V and J genes are TRBV12-5 and TRBJ1-1, with a possible D match to TRBD1 (5 bases). The germline CDR1 and CDR2 sequences are LGHNT and FRNRAP. The CDR3 length is 13 residues. The V and J ends lost 2 bases and 6 bases respectively, with 10 bases between them. The DNA of the CDR3 is TGTGCTAGTGGTTTGACGGGGACCCCTGAAGCTTTCTTT. It specifies CASGLTGTPEAFF.

This clone has a handful of counts. This chain uses TRBV9 with TRBJ1-6; possibly TRBD1 for D (6 bases). V lost 3 bases and J lost 6, with 13 bases in between. The CDR3 length is 15 residues. Per the germline V gene, CDR1 is SGDLS and CDR2 is YYNGEE. The CDR3 DNA sequence: TGTGCCAGCAGCGCCTCGGGACACCTTAATTCACCCCTCCACTTT. It codes for CASSASGHLNSPLHF.

The chain links TRBV6-1 to TRBJ1-4; no definite D call. Germline V gene data show CDR1 as MNHNS and CDR2 as SASEGT. V was trimmed by 4 bases and J by 8 bases, leaving 17 bases between them. This CDR3 contains 15 residues. CDR3 nucleotides: TGTGCCAGCAGTGGGGGAGGCGGGAGAGGGGAAAAACTGTTTTTT. As protein: CASSGGGGRGEKLFF.

This clone has just one count. The rearrangement joins TRBV5-4 to TRBJ1-3; D is possibly TRBD1 (5 bases). Germline V gene data show CDR1 as SGHNT and CDR2 as YYREEE (reference sequence). This CDR3 is 14 amino acids long. Trimming shortened V by 9 bases and J by 3 bases, and 16 bases separated the two germline ends. The DNA for the CDR3 is TGTGCCACCACGGAGGGGCCGGGTGGAAACACCATATATTTT. It codes for CATTEGPGGNTIYF.

In DNA, the CDR3 is TGTGCCAGCAGCTTAGGGGGTCCAAAGCAGTACTTC. Its translation: CASSLGGPKQYF. This chain joins TRBV7-2 and TRBJ2-7, with unresolved D. Per germline, CDR1 SGHTA and CDR2 FQGNSA. V shed 1 base and J shed 8 bases, with 9 bases lying between them. The CDR3 runs to 12 residues.

CDR3 DNA sequence: TGTGCCAGCAGGGACACAAGCTACACCTTC. This encodes CASRDTSYTF. V usage is TRBV6-5 and J usage is TRBJ1-2, with D perhaps TRBD1 (5 bases). CDR1 is MNHEY, CDR2 SVGAGI, per germline. V lost 6 bases and J 9 bases, leaving 8 bases between the germline ends. The CDR3 has 10 amino acids.

The J gene is TRBJ1-6, the V gene TRBV30, with D possibly TRBD1 on 5 matching bases. The CDR3 totals 17 residues. Germline V gene sequence: CDR1 GTSNPN, CDR2 SVGIG (reference sequence). The V end lost 2 bases, the J end lost 2 bases, and 16 bases lay between the germline ends. The CDR3 protein is CAWSKVNGATYNSPLHF. The CDR3 DNA reads TGTGCCTGGAGTAAAGTGAACGGGGCGACCTATAATTCACCCCTCCACTTT. The complete variable domain, with remaining parts taken from reference TRBV30 and TRBJ1-6, reads SQTIHQWPATLVQPVGSPLSLECTVEGTSNPNLYWYRQAAGRGLQLLFYSVGIGQISSEVPQNLSASRPQDRQFILSSKKLLLSDSGFYLCAWSKVNGATYNSPLHFGNGTRLTVT.

This clone was found a few times. This chain connects TRBV5-1 to TRBJ2-1; 7 positions agree with TRBD2. The CDR3 covers 21 residues. Germline values: CDR1 SGHRS, CDR2 YFSETQ. V dropped 5 bases and J dropped 0; count of bases not matched to a gene: 23. In DNA, the CDR3 is TGCGCCAGCAGTCCAAAGTTGGGCGGGGGAAGAGCTACAAGCTCCTACAATGAGCAGTTCTTC. It codes for CASSPKLGGGRATSSYNEQFF. The variable domain in full, with the rest retrieved from reference TRBV5-1 and TRBJ2-1, is KAGVTQTPRYLIKTRGQQVTLSCSPISGHRSVSWYQQTPGQGLQFLFEYFSETQRNKGNFPGRFSGRQFSNSRSEMNVSTLELGDSALYLCASSPKLGGGRATSSYNEQFFGPGTRLTVL.

V usage is TRBV27 and J usage is TRBJ2-2; D might be TRBD1 (6 bases). Deletions cut 6 bases from V and 6 bases from J, with 20 bases between. CDR1 and CDR2 (germline): MNHEY, SMNVEV (reference sequence). The CDR3 contains 16 residues. DNA for the CDR3: TGTGCCAGCAGACCCGTCGACAGGCTTCTTTCCGGGGAGCTGTTTTTT. This encodes CASRPVDRLLSGELFF.

This clone was seen a handful of times. V usage is TRBV18 and J usage is TRBJ1-6, with 8 bases identical to TRBD1. J lost 10 bases, V lost 5 bases, and 7 bases had no gene match. Germline loops: CDR1 KGHSH, CDR2 LQKENI. The CDR3 extends over 14 amino acids. This CDR3 is CASSADRGPSPLHF. Here the CDR3 DNA reads TGTGCCAGCTCAGCCGACAGGGGTCCCTCACCCCTCCACTTT.

This clone was counted once. V gene TRBV29-1 combines with J gene TRBJ2-7, with a weak D call TRBD2 (6 bases). Looked up from germline, CDR1 is SQVTM and CDR2 is ANQGSEA. The CDR3 has 12 amino acids. Trimming left V 3 bases short and J 6 bases short, with 12 bases between. CDR3 region: CSVDWGVGEQYF. CDR3 in DNA: TGCAGCGTTGACTGGGGGGTCGGCGAGCAGTACTTC.

The chain uses TRBV15 and TRBJ1-2; D not certain. From germline, CDR1 is LNHNV and CDR2 YYDKDF (reference sequence). Deletions cut 1 base from V and 0 bases from J, with 9 bases between. The CDR3 is 15 amino acids. DNA for the CDR3: TGTGCCACCAGCAGAGTACCGGAGACTAACTATGGCTACACCTTC. Protein: CATSRVPETNYGYTF.

The gene calls are TRBV15 and TRBJ1-1; D may be TRBD1 (6 bases). The CDR3 spans 15 residues. The V gene lost 5 bases and the J gene lost 0 bases, with 13 bases spanning the gap. Per the germline V gene, CDR1 is LNHNV and CDR2 is YYDKDF (reference sequence). The CDR3 loop is CATSDPTGLNTEAFF. CDR3 bases: TGTGCCACCAGCGACCCGACAGGCCTGAACACTGAAGCTTTCTTT.

The chain carries TRBV29-1 and TRBJ2-7, with D perhaps TRBD1 or TRBD2 (5 bases each). Germline V gene data show CDR1 as SQVTM and CDR2 as ANQGSEA. The CDR3 is made up of 13 amino acids. With 0 bases removed from V and 6 bases from J, the gap between germline ends came to 12 bases. This CDR3 reads CSVEDMGTREQYF. CDR3 bases: TGCAGCGTTGAAGATATGGGGACCCGCGAGCAGTACTTC.

Concerning this clone itself: In the same sample, other DNA sequences code for this CDR3. This chain joins TRBV10-3 and TRBJ2-2; possible D gene TRBD1, 5 bases. CDR1 and CDR2 (germline): ENHRY, SYGVKD. Trimming left V 0 bases short and J 2 bases short, with 10 bases between. This CDR3 has 16 amino acids. CDR3 loop: CAISESRGTNTGELFF. The CDR3 bases are TGTGCCATCAGTGAGTCTAGGGGAACAAACACCGGGGAGCTGTTTTTT.

This clone showed up just a few times. The CDR3 sequence: CASGLVPGPHNEQFF. The CDR3 DNA reads TGTGCTAGTGGTTTGGTACCGGGACCTCACAATGAGCAGTTCTTC. This chain joins TRBV12-5 and TRBJ2-1, with D perhaps given as TRBD1 or TRBD2 (5 bases each). The germline gives CDR1 LGHNT, CDR2 FRNRAP. The V end lost 0 bases, the J end lost 5 bases, and 11 bases lay between the germline ends. The CDR3 runs to 15 residues.

The DNA of the CDR3 is TGCGCCAGCAGCCAGGGACTCTTATACGAGCAGTACTTC. Translated: CASSQGLLYEQYF. The J gene is TRBJ2-7, the V gene TRBV23-1; TRBD2 is a possible D gene (6 bases). TRBV23-1 carries the ORF label, with uncertain function. The CDR3 consists of 13 residues. V lost 6 bases and J lost 4, with 13 bases in between.

This clone was recorded once. V usage is TRBV6-5 and J usage is TRBJ1-1; 7 bases are shared with TRBD1. In germline, CDR1 is MNHEY, CDR2 SVGAGI. With V trimmed by 5 bases and J by 4 bases, 7 bases remained unmatched. This CDR3 has 14 residues. The CDR3 region has the DNA TGTGCCAGCAGTACCCGACAGGGCGGCACTGAAGCTTTCTTT. The encoded protein is CASSTRQGGTEAFF.

V usage is TRBV30 and J usage is TRBJ1-2; D is unresolved. V was cut by 5 bases and J by 8 bases, with 21 bases left in between. CDR1 is GTSNPN and CDR2 is SVGIG in the germline V gene (reference sequence). There are 14 residues in the CDR3. For the CDR3, the DNA is TGTGCCTGGGACGGGAATGAGCGGGTCAAAGGCTACACCTTC. This gives the protein CAWDGNERVKGYTF.

V and J are TRBV27 and TRBJ2-2; 7 nucleotides match TRBD2. The CDR3 has 17 residues. J lost 0 bases, V lost 2 bases, and 6 bases had no gene match. CDR1 MNHEY and CDR2 SMNVEV come from the germline V gene (reference sequence). CDR3 loop: CASSLGASGTNTGELFF. The CDR3 DNA sequence: TGTGCCAGCAGTTTAGGCGCTAGCGGAACGAACACCGGGGAGCTGTTTTTT.

The rearrangement joins TRBV19 to TRBJ1-5; D not certain. Germline loops: CDR1 LNHDA, CDR2 SQIVND (reference sequence). The V and J ends lost 1 base and 6 bases respectively, with 13 bases between them. This CDR3 is 15 amino acids long. CDR3 DNA: TGTGCCAGTAGTATAGGCACAGTCGTGGGTCAGCCCCAGCATTTT. It specifies CASSIGTVVGQPQHF.

This rearrangement joins TRBV19 to TRBJ2-1; 8 bases match TRBD2. Trimming removed 3 bases from V and 6 bases from J; junction bases left unmatched: 4. There are 14 residues in the CDR3. Germline CDR1 reads LNHDA; CDR2 reads SQIVND (reference sequence). CDR3 bases: TGTGCCAGTAGTATGTACGGGGGGGCCAATGAGCAGTTCTTC. Translating it yields CASSMYGGANEQFF. The full variable domain, its missing parts supplied by reference TRBV19 and TRBJ2-1, is DGGITQSPKYLFRKEGQNVTLSCEQNLNHDAMYWYRQDPGQGLRLIYYSQIVNDFQKGDIAEGYSVSREKKESFPLTVTSAQKNPTAFYLCASSMYGGANEQFFGPGTRLTVL.

This clone came up a few times. V and J are TRBV10-3 and TRBJ1-5; a possible D gene is TRBD1 (6 bases). CDR3 size: 15 residues. Between the trimmed V and J ends, which lost 3 bases and 3 bases, there was a span of 12 bases. The germline V gene encodes CDR1 ENHRY and CDR2 SYGVKD. The CDR3 loop reads CAISDGGQINQPQHF. The CDR3 DNA reads as TGTGCCATCAGTGATGGGGGCCAGATCAATCAGCCCCAGCATTTT.

For this clone: An end of the junction does not agree with germline; a read error may underlie this. V usage is TRBV11-1 and J usage is TRBJ2-1; the D gene is possibly TRBD1 (6 bases). Per the germline V gene, CDR1 is SGHAT and CDR2 is FQDESV (reference sequence). The CDR3 loop spans 16 amino acids. The DNA for the CDR3 is TGTGCCAGCAGTTTAGTCGTCGCTTCAGGGGCATCTGAGCAGTTCTTC. Amino acids: CASSLVVASGASEQFF.

This clone was counted between two and nine times. V usage is TRBV10-3 and J usage is TRBJ2-7; D may be TRBD1 or TRBD2 (5 bases each). Germline values: CDR1 ENHRY, CDR2 SYGVKD. CDR3 length: 13 amino acids. The V end was cut by 7 bases, the J end by 4 bases, with 14 bases between. For the CDR3, the DNA is TGTGCCATCACCGGGACGGATCCATACGAGCAGTACTTC. This codes for CAITGTDPYEQYF.

V and J are TRBV7-9 and TRBJ2-1; TRBD1 matches at 8 bases. This CDR3 has 17 residues. Germline V gives CDR1 SEHNR, CDR2 FQNEAQ (reference sequence). After removal of 1 base from V and 8 bases from J, the junction contained 13 bases not matched to a gene. This chain's CDR3 is CASSLVRGLLGYYEQFF. CDR3 sequence (DNA): TGTGCCAGCAGCTTAGTCAGGGGGCTCCTCGGTTACTATGAGCAGTTCTTC.

Details on this clone: Being one base from a much bigger clone, this may be a read error. The sample carries other DNA sequences with the same CDR3. The chain uses TRBV2 and TRBJ1-2; D unclear. This CDR3 spans 14 amino acids. The germline V gene encodes CDR1 SNHLY and CDR2 FYNNEI. The CDR3 loop reads CASSGRDVNYGYTF. CDR3 sequence (DNA): TGTGCCAGCAGTGGGCGGGATGTAAACTACGGCTACACCTTC.

This clone has only one observation. The chain recombines TRBV4-2 with TRBJ1-3; D gene uncertain. Germline V CDR1 and CDR2: LGHNA, YNFKEQ. The V end lost 0 bases, the J end lost 0 bases, and 15 bases lay between the germline ends. The CDR3 totals 18 residues. Written as DNA, the CDR3 is TGTGCCAGCAGCCAAGATTCCCCCGGCTGGGGCTCTGGAAACACCATATATTTT. This encodes CASSQDSPGWGSGNTIYF.